The rows below give T cell receptor beta chains drawn from one sample of a study of response to subunit inactivated influenza vaccine. Using its own MiXCR run on the RT-PCR reads, TCRdb lists one record per CDR3 protein. The top ten hold approximately 12% of the sample, which has roughly 460,000 distinct CDR3 sequences, 9.5% to 13% seen once. Sequences were derived from PBMCs from blood, sampled roughly 47 days after vaccination. These receptors all stem from a man in his fifties or sixties who received an inactivated influenza vaccine. Both conserved end residues are part of each CDR3. D genes are given only for firm matches. The size of a clone is reported for some rows only, either as once, few or many, or as a class for expanded clones.

j_call clone_size d_call v_call cdr3_nt cdr3_aa
TRBJ2-7 . TRBD2 TRBV20-1 TGCAGTGCTAGTAGCGGTGGAGCGGGACGCTACGAGCAGTACTTC CSASSGGAGRYEQYF
TRBJ2-2 many . TRBV12-3/TRBV12-4 TGTGCCAGCAGTCCGCCTCGGCGGCGTGGGGCCGTGGTGTTTTTT CASSPPRRRGAVVFF
TRBJ2-7 . . TRBV20-1 TGCAGTGCTAAAAGAATCGTTCTTGGCGGGACCGAGCAGTACTTC CSAKRIVLGGTEQYF
TRBJ1-3 . . TRBV7-8 TGTGCCAGCAGCTTAGGGGACACCCCTGGCGGAAACACCATATATTTT CASSLGDTPGGNTIYF
TRBJ1-2 many . TRBV7-8 TGTGCCAGCAGCTCACTTTCCGGGGTATATGGCTACACCTTC CASSSLSGVYGYTF
TRBJ2-4 . . TRBV28 TGTGCCAGCAGTTCCCCGATCAGATCAACGAAAAACATTCAGTACTTC CASSSPIRSTKNIQYF
TRBJ2-7 . . TRBV7-2 TGTGCCAGCAGCCCCCGGGTGGGGACCTCCTACGAGCAGTACTTC CASSPRVGTSYEQYF
TRBJ2-5 few . TRBV3-1 TGTGCCAGCAGCCCCGACGATTGGTCCTACCAAGAGACCCAGTACTTC CASSPDDWSYQETQYF
TRBJ2-7 few . TRBV6-5 TGTGCCAGCAGTTACCTCACGAGAGGGGTGGGGGAGTACTTC CASSYLTRGVGEYF
TRBJ2-2 few . TRBV12-3/TRBV12-4 TGTGCCAGCAGCTCTAACGGCGGGGAGCTGTTTTTT CASSSNGGELFF
TRBJ2-1 few TRBD2 TRBV2 TGTGCCAGCAGTGAATTAGGACTAGCCCACATTGAGCAGTTCTTC CASSELGLAHIEQFF
TRBJ2-1 . TRBD2 TRBV12-3/TRBV12-4 TGTGCCAGCAGTACTAGCGGGGGCAAAGCTGAGCAGTTCTTC CASSTSGGKAEQFF
TRBJ2-2 . . TRBV7-6 TGTGCCAGCAGCTTAAGACAGTTCACCGGGGAGCTGTTTTTT CASSLRQFTGELFF
TRBJ2-1 . TRBD1 TRBV15 TGTGCCACCAGAACAGGGATACAGGGGGCTGAAGGTGAGCAGTTCTTC CATRTGIQGAEGEQFF
TRBJ2-5 few . TRBV4-2 TGTGCCAGCAGCCAAGGGTTGGTTAGCGGAGAAGAGACCCAGTACTTC CASSQGLVSGEETQYF
TRBJ2-1 few . TRBV20-1 TGCTGTGCTAGAGCCCCCGATGGAACTCGGAACCACAATGAGCAGTTCTTC CCARAPDGTRNHNEQFF
TRBJ1-1 many . TRBV7-2 TGTGCCAGCAGCGCCAACAGGGCAATGAACACTGAAGCTTTCTTT CASSANRAMNTEAFF
TRBJ2-4 once TRBD1 TRBV5-1 TGCGCCAGCAGCTTGACAGGGGTCCCCGCCAAAAACATTCAGTACTTC CASSLTGVPAKNIQYF
TRBJ1-1 many TRBD1 TRBV5-1 TGCGCCAGCAGCATGACAGGGCTACTCATGAACACTGAAGCTTTCTTT CASSMTGLLMNTEAFF
TRBJ2-3 few . TRBV20-1 TGCAGTGCTAGAGACCGGGGGCCCAGGATCGATACGCAGTATTTT CSARDRGPRIDTQYF
TRBJ1-1 many . TRBV5-1 TGCGCCAGCAGCTTGGGGTTGACACCAAACACTGAAGCTTTCTTT CASSLGLTPNTEAFF
TRBJ2-7 . . TRBV20-1 TGCAGTGCCCCCGGCAGGGTTTCGTACGAGCAGTACTTC CSAPGRVSYEQYF
TRBJ2-3 few . TRBV28 TGTGCCAGCACCACGACACAACCAGATACGCAGTATTTT CASTTTQPDTQYF
TRBJ2-3 many TRBD2 TRBV9 TGTGCCAGCAGCCCCATTGGGGGGGTTAGCACAGATACGCAGTATTTT CASSPIGGVSTDTQYF
TRBJ2-7 few . TRBV4-3 TGCGCCAGCAGCCAAGATTACGTTAGCGAACCCTACGAGCAGTACTTC CASSQDYVSEPYEQYF
TRBJ1-4 . . TRBV12-3/TRBV12-4 TGTGCCAGCAGTTCGGGTGGGGGTAATGAAAAACTGTTTTTT CASSSGGGNEKLFF
TRBJ1-6 . . TRBV5-1 TGCGCCAGCAGCTCCCGGGATTATAATTCACCCCTCCACTTT CASSSRDYNSPLHF
TRBJ2-5 . . TRBV2 TGTGCCAGCAGTGAAACAGGAAACCAAGAGACCCAGTACTTC CASSETGNQETQYF
TRBJ1-2 . TRBD1 TRBV7-2 TGTGCCAGCAGCTTAGCTGGGACAGGGTGGGATGGAGGCTACACCTTC CASSLAGTGWDGGYTF
TRBJ2-2 many . TRBV10-3 TGTGCCATCAGTGGAAGAGGGGGGTTAAACACCGGGGAGCTGTTTTTT CAISGRGGLNTGELFF
TRBJ2-4 . . TRBV20-1 TGCAGTGCTAGAGATCACGGGGGACCCTTCGGGCTGGGCGCCAAAAACATTCAGTACTTC CSARDHGGPFGLGAKNIQYF
TRBJ1-2 few . TRBV14 TGTGCCAGCAGCCAAGAGACCCGCCATCTGGCAGTCCAGTTTATGTACGGCTACACCTTC CASSQETRHLAVQFMYGYTF